This T cell receptor (beta chain) emerged from a study of tumor and adjacent non-tumor tissue in lung cancer. The template was RNA from unsorted bulk tissue. Distant lung tissue was collected more than 3 cm away from the tumor edge. The CDR3 contains 16 residues. Trimming took off 5 bases at V and 3 bases at J, with 20 bases between the two ends. Germline loops: CDR1 SQVTM, CDR2 ANQGSEA. TCRbeta libraries were built with three rounds of nested PCR, modified from ARM-PCR. TCRdb re-derived calls from the multiplex PCR reads in MiXCR, one entry per CDR3 protein. The profile shows some 95,000 distinct CDR3 sequences, less than 85% of them singletons.

What was sequenced was distant non-tumor lung tissue. V gene TRBV29-1 combines with J gene TRBJ1-5; D uncertain. The TCR sequence derives from a man aged 55 to 70 with small cell lung cancer. The CDR3 is CSVILAGVASNQPQHF. CDR3 DNA sequence: TGCAGCGTTATATTGGCCGGGGTTGCCTCCAATCAGCCCCAGCATTTT.